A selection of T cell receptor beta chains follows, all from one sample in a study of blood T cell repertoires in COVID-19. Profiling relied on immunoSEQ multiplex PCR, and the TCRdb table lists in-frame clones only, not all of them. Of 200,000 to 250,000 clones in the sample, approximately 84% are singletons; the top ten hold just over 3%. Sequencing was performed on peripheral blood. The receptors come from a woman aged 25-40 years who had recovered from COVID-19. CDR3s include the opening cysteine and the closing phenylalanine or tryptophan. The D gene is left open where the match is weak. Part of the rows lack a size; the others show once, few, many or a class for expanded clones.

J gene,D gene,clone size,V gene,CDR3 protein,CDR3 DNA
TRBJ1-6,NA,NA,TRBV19,CASSITRGGYNSPLHF,TGTGCCAGTAGTATTACCAGGGGCGGCTATAATTCACCCCTCCACTTT
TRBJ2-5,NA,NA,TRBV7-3,CASSLRPRETQYF,TGTGCCAGCAGCTTAAGACCCAGGGAGACCCAGTACTTC
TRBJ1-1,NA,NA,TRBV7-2,CASSLGGEGWNTEAFF,TGTGCCAGCAGCTTAGGGGGGGAGGGATGGAACACTGAAGCTTTCTTT
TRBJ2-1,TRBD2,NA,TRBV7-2,CASSLASRGGYNEQFF,TGTGCCAGCAGCTTAGCGTCGCGGGGGGGTTACAATGAGCAGTTCTTC
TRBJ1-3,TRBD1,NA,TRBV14,CASSQPGGSGNTIYF,TGTGCCAGCAGCCAACCAGGGGGCTCTGGAAACACCATATATTTT
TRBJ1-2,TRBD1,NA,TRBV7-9,CASSFGAGGANYGYTF,TGTGCCAGCAGCTTCGGGGCAGGGGGCGCAAACTATGGCTACACCTTC
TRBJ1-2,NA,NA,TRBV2,CASSGQGQFIKYGYTF,TGTGCCAGCAGTGGACAAGGACAGTTTATAAAATATGGCTACACCTTC
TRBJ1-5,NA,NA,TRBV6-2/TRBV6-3,CASSYYGEVGQPQHF,TGTGCCAGCAGTTACTACGGGGAAGTGGGGCAGCCCCAGCATTTT
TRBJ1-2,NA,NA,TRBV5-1,CASSLGSNNGYTF,TGCGCCAGCAGTCTCGGTAGCAACAATGGCTACACCTTC
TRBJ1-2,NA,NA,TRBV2,CASSLTTGSGTF,TGTGCCAGCAGCCTTACTACAGGGTCCGGCACCTTC
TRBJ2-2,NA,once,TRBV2,CASSRSHLGTGELFF,TGTGCCAGCAGTCGATCCCATCTCGGCACCGGGGAGCTGTTTTTT
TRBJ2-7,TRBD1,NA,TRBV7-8,CASSRGTDVPYEQYF,TGTGCCAGCAGCCGAGGGACAGACGTCCCCTACGAGCAGTACTTC
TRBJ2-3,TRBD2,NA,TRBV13,CASRPNAGEDTQYF,TGTGCCAGCAGGCCAAACGCGGGGGAAGATACGCAGTATTTT
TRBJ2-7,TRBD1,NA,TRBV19,CASSPGQGFEQYF,TGTGCCAGTAGCCCCGGACAGGGGTTCGAGCAGTACTTC
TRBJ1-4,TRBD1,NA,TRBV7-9,CASSPDGQGSTNEKLFF,TGTGCCAGCAGCCCAGACGGACAGGGCTCAACTAATGAAAAACTGTTTTTT
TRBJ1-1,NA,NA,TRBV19,CASSIVTDTEAFF,TGTGCCAGTAGTATAGTAACGGACACTGAAGCTTTCTTT
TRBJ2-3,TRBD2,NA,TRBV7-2,CASSSGLAVKADTQYF,TGTGCCAGCAGCTCTGGACTAGCGGTAAAGGCAGATACGCAGTATTTT
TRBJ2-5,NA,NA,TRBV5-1,CASSLVGGAGETQYF,TGCGCCAGCAGCTTGGTTGGGGGGGCCGGGGAGACCCAGTACTTC
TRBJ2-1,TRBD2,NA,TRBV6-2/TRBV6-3,CASSYMGGGEQFF,TGTGCCAGCAGTTACATGGGGGGGGGTGAGCAGTTCTTC
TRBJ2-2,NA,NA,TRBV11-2,CASSLGHTGTGELFF,TGTGCCAGCAGCTTAGGTCACACGGGCACCGGGGAGCTGTTTTTT
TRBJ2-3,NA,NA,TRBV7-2,CASSLGSSDTQYF,TGTGCCAGCAGCTTAGGAAGCTCAGATACGCAGTATTTT
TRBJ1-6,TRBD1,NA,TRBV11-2,CASRYSFTGVRRDNSPLHF,TGTGCCAGCAGATATTCCTTTACAGGGGTCAGGAGGGATAATTCACCCCTCCACTTT
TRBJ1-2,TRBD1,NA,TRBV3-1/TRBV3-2,CASSLRTGEANYGYTF,TGTGCCAGCAGCCTTCGGACAGGGGAAGCTAACTATGGCTACACCTTC
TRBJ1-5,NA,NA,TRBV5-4,CASSFGVDSNQPQHF,TGTGCCAGCAGCTTCGGGGTCGATAGCAATCAGCCCCAGCATTTT
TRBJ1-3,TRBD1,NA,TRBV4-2,CASSQSLGTGRNTIYF,TGTGCCAGCAGCCAGAGTCTAGGGACAGGGAGAAACACCATATATTTT
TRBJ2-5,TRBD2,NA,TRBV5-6,CASSVLAGETQYF,TGTGCCAGCAGCGTACTAGCGGGGGAGACCCAGTACTTC
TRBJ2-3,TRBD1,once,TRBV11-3,CASSSGQGETTDTQYF,TGTGCCAGCAGCTCCGGACAGGGGGAGACCACAGATACGCAGTATTTT
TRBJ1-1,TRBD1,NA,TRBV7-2,CASSLGGGANTEAFF,TGTGCCAGCAGCTTAGGAGGGGGCGCGAACACTGAAGCTTTCTTT
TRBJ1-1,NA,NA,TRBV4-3,CASSQVGAPLGEAFF,TGCGCCAGCAGCCAAGTGGGGGCCCCGCTTGGTGAAGCTTTCTTT